One and the same sample provided the 19 T cell receptor beta chains below, sequenced in a study of memory CD4+ T cells and cytomegalovirus serostatus. The sort gate was single viable CD3+CD4+CD8-CD45RO+ cells for memory CD4+ T cells. Profiling relied on immunoSEQ multiplex PCR, and the TCRdb table lists in-frame clones only, not all of them. In the table there are 45,000 to 60,000 clones, 80% to 85% of which are singletons. The sample comprised memory CD4+ T cells from blood. Receptors originate from an adult in good health and CMV-seropositive.

The CDR3: CASSSGRADEKLFF. The CDR3 bases are TGCGCCAGCAGCTCTGGACGCGCTGATGAAAAACTGTTTTTT. The V and J genes are TRBV5-1 and TRBJ1-4; D call uncertain. V gave up 3 bases and J gave up 6 bases, with 12 bases separating them. In germline, CDR1 is SGHRS, CDR2 YFSETQ. This CDR3 is 14 amino acids long.

The chain uses TRBV4-1 and TRBJ1-2, with unresolved D. The CDR3 totals 15 residues. Germline V gene sequence: CDR1 MGHRA, CDR2 YSYEKL. V gave up 0 bases and J gave up 4 bases, with 12 bases separating them. The CDR3 bases are TGCGCCAGCAGCCAAGAAGGAGGCAGTCCCTATGGCTACACCTTC. Protein: CASSQEGGSPYGYTF.

This rearrangement joins TRBV19 to TRBJ1-5; 9 positions match TRBD1. The CDR3 sequence is 16 residues long. The junction had 7 bases not matched to a gene; V was cut back by 6 bases and J by 1 base. Germline V CDR1 and CDR2: LNHDA, SQIVND (reference sequence). The CDR3 protein is CASRRQGEGSNQPQHF. The CDR3 DNA is TGTGCCAGTAGACGACAGGGGGAAGGGAGCAATCAGCCCCAGCATTTT. Full variable domain (missing parts from reference TRBV19 and TRBJ1-5): DGGITQSPKYLFRKEGQNVTLSCEQNLNHDAMYWYRQDPGQGLRLIYYSQIVNDFQKGDIAEGYSVSREKKESFPLTVTSAQKNPTAFYLCASRRQGEGSNQPQHFGDGTRLSIL.

The sample holds a few counts of this clone. The chain joins TRBV6-1 to TRBJ1-2, with D hard to call. Trimming took off 1 base at V and 8 bases at J, with 14 bases between the two ends. The CDR3 sequence is 14 residues long. Germline CDR1 MNHNS, CDR2 SASEGT. Here the CDR3 reads CASSEVKDSWGYTF. The CDR3 DNA sequence: TGTGCCAGCAGTGAAGTGAAGGACTCTTGGGGCTACACCTTC.

This chain's CDR3 is CASRDSARNEQFF. The CDR3 DNA follows: TGTGCCAGCAGGGATTCAGCACGCAATGAGCAGTTCTTC. This sequence joins TRBV11-3 and TRBJ2-1; D is unresolved. Trimming left V 6 bases short and J 6 bases short, with 12 bases between. Per germline, CDR1 SGHNT and CDR2 YENEEA. The CDR3 loop spans 13 amino acids. Supplemented by reference TRBV11-3 and TRBJ2-1, the full variable domain reads EAGVVQSPRYKIIEKKQPVAFWCNPISGHNTLYWYLQNLGQGPELLIRYENEEAVDDSQLPKDRFSAERLKGVDSTLKIQPAELGDSAVYLCASRDSARNEQFFGPGTRLTVL.

This clone was seen more than once but under ten times. V and J are TRBV5-6 and TRBJ2-1; D might be TRBD1 or TRBD2, each matching 5 bases. Germline V gene lookup returns CDR1 SGHDT and CDR2 YYEEEE. V lost 5 bases, J lost 14 bases, and 14 bases lay in between. The CDR3 covers 11 residues. This chain's CDR3 is CASSFRGREFF. For the CDR3, the DNA is TGTGCCAGCAGTTTCCGGGGCCGGGAGTTCTTC. Supplemented by reference TRBV5-6 and TRBJ2-1, the full variable domain reads DAGVTQSPTHLIKTRGQQVTLRCSPKSGHDTVSWYQQALGQGPQFIFQYYEEEERQRGNFPDRFSGHQFPNYSSELNVNALLLGDSALYLCASSFRGREFFGPGTRLTVL.

J is TRBJ1-2 and V is TRBV11-2; 8 nucleotides line up with TRBD1. The CDR3 length is 15 residues. J was trimmed by 4 bases and V by 0 bases; bases with no gene match: 4. Germline loops: CDR1 SGHAT, CDR2 FQNNGV. The CDR3 region is CASSLDTGGIYGYTF. Here the CDR3 DNA reads TGTGCCAGCAGCTTAGATACAGGGGGAATCTATGGCTACACCTTC.

This clone has a single count. This sequence joins TRBV6-5 and TRBJ1-2; D unresolved. Germline CDR1 reads MNHEY; CDR2 reads SVGAGI. Trimming left V 4 bases short and J 4 bases short, with 16 bases between. This CDR3 is built from 15 residues. The CDR3 is CASSSGRLSVYGYTF. The DNA of the CDR3 is TGTGCCAGCAGTTCTGGACGGCTCTCGGTCTATGGCTACACCTTC.

CDR3 protein: CASSFTGGAQYF. DNA for the CDR3: TGTGCCAGTAGTTTCACAGGGGGCGCGCAGTATTTT. The chain has TRBV19 and TRBJ2-3, with 9 nucleotides matching TRBD1. CDR1 is LNHDA, CDR2 SQIVND, per germline (reference sequence). V dropped 5 bases and J dropped 10; count of bases not matched to a gene: 4. This CDR3 spans 12 amino acids.

In DNA, the CDR3 is TGTGCCAGCAGCTCCCGGACAGGCCACTCCTACGAGCAGTACTTC. Translating it yields CASSSRTGHSYEQYF. This chain uses TRBV11-1 with TRBJ2-7; TRBD1 aligns across 7 bases. This CDR3 contains 15 residues. Per the germline V gene, CDR1 is SGHAT and CDR2 is FQDESV (reference sequence). V lost 4 bases to trimming and J lost 0 bases; unmatched junction nucleotides: 6.

The V and J genes are TRBV2 and TRBJ2-1; D is unclear. CDR1 SNHLY and CDR2 FYNNEI come from the germline V gene. V dropped 3 bases and J dropped 4 bases, with 13 bases sitting between them. The CDR3 is made up of 15 amino acids. The DNA of the CDR3 is TGTGCCAGCAGTGAGTTGGCCCTACTTTACAATGAGCAGTTCTTC. Translated: CASSELALLYNEQFF.

In its sample, this clone was seen once. This rearrangement joins TRBV7-8 to TRBJ2-1, with D possibly being TRBD2 (6 bases). This CDR3 is 12 amino acids long. V gave up 3 bases and J gave up 10 bases, with 10 bases separating them. Germline CDR1 reads SGHVS; CDR2 reads FQNEAQ. The CDR3: CASSFTRGEQFF. As DNA, the CDR3 is TGTGCCAGCAGCTTCACCCGGGGGGAGCAGTTCTTC.

This rearrangement joins TRBV7-8 to TRBJ2-3, with D unclear. The germline gives CDR1 SGHVS, CDR2 FQNEAQ. Between the trimmed V and J ends, which lost 7 bases and 0 bases, there was a span of 11 bases. The CDR3 covers 14 residues. The DNA for the CDR3 is TGTGCCAGCAAAAAACATCCTAGCACAGATACGCAGTATTTT. Translating gives CASKKHPSTDTQYF.

The chain has TRBV28 and TRBJ1-6; a possible D gene is TRBD1 (6 bases). V was clipped by 4 bases and J by 4 bases, with 14 bases between them. Germline V gene lookup returns CDR1 MDHEN and CDR2 SYDVKM. The CDR3 loop spans 16 amino acids. CDR3 in amino acids: CASSYIIGQYNSPLHF. The CDR3 DNA reads as TGTGCCAGCAGTTACATCATCGGACAGTATAATTCACCCCTCCACTTT.

This clone has a handful of counts. V and J are TRBV13 and TRBJ1-2, with D unclear. Trimming stripped 2 bases from V and 0 bases from J, with 4 bases between. The CDR3 extends over 13 amino acids. CDR1 is PRHDT, CDR2 FYEKMQ, per germline (reference sequence). CDR3 sequence reads: CASSLNTNYGYTF. DNA of the CDR3: TGTGCCAGCAGCTTAAACACTAACTATGGCTACACCTTC.

This clone was recorded only once. The chain carries TRBV4-3 and TRBJ1-2, with TRBD1 identical over 7 bases. Trimming cost V 0 bases and J 4 bases; bases outside gene matches: 5. This CDR3 spans 15 amino acids. CDR1 LGHNA and CDR2 YSLEER come from the germline V gene. The CDR3 reads CASSQDPQGPYGYTF. The CDR3 region has the DNA TGCGCCAGCAGCCAAGACCCACAGGGGCCCTATGGCTACACCTTC.

This clone was detected a few times. The rearrangement joins TRBV29-1 to TRBJ1-1, with D perhaps TRBD1 (6 bases). This CDR3 spans 14 amino acids. The V gene's germline CDR1 is SQVTM and CDR2 ANQGSEA. Deletions cut 4 bases from V and 5 bases from J, with 17 bases between. The CDR3 region is CSVAGGTLWTEAFF. The CDR3 nucleotides read TGCAGCGTTGCTGGAGGGACACTGTGGACTGAAGCTTTCTTT.

This clone was picked up a small number of times. The rearrangement links TRBV28 to TRBJ1-5; D is uncertain. V lost 4 bases, J lost 6 bases, and 10 bases lay in between. The CDR3 extends over 13 amino acids. CDR1 is MDHEN and CDR2 is SYDVKM in the germline V gene. Written as DNA, the CDR3 is TGTGCCAGCAGTTCCCTTATAATTCAGCCCCAGCATTTT. It specifies CASSSLIIQPQHF.

The J gene is TRBJ2-7, the V gene TRBV19; 12 bases match TRBD2. The CDR3 is 17 residues long. Germline-derived CDR1 and CDR2 are LNHDA and SQIVND (reference sequence). V was clipped by 3 bases and J by 2 bases; unmatched bases: 8. Here the CDR3 reads CASSIPLAGGGPYEQYF. The CDR3 nucleotides are TGTGCCAGTAGTATCCCCCTAGCGGGAGGGGGTCCCTACGAGCAGTACTTC. Supplemented by reference TRBV19 and TRBJ2-7, the full variable domain reads DGGITQSPKYLFRKEGQNVTLSCEQNLNHDAMYWYRQDPGQGLRLIYYSQIVNDFQKGDIAEGYSVSREKKESFPLTVTSAQKNPTAFYLCASSIPLAGGGPYEQYFGPGTRLTVT.